A single TCR beta chain is shown here with its context. The data belong to a study of blood T cell repertoires in COVID-19. Study at large: The United States, Italy and Spain were the sources of the acute and convalescent COVID-19 samples. PBMCs, B-cell-depleted T cells, or T cells were the source of the cDNA or gDNA that made up the material.

Methods used by the authors: Reference gene primer amplification gave estimated nucleated cell counts. Profiling relied on immunoSEQ multiplex PCR, and the TCRdb table lists in-frame clones only, not all of them. V, J and clone size were drawn from that table, and D and trimming were deduced from the DNA. The top ten hold roughly 4% of the sample, which has roughly 260,000 clones, about 87% seen once. The V and J ends lost 0 bases and 3 bases, in that order; junction bases with no gene match: 12. Germline assignment: CDR1 LGHNA and CDR2 YNFKEQ. The CDR3 is 18 amino acids. Sequenced: peripheral blood. The chain is built from TRBV4-2 and TRBJ2-7, with 9 bases aligning to TRBD2. The TCR originated in a man aged 60-69 years who had recovered from COVID-19. CDR3 sequence reads: CASSQDHPGAGGFYEQYF. CDR3 nucleotide sequence: TGTGCCAGCAGCCAAGACCACCCGGGGGCGGGGGGGTTCTACGAGCAGTACTTC.